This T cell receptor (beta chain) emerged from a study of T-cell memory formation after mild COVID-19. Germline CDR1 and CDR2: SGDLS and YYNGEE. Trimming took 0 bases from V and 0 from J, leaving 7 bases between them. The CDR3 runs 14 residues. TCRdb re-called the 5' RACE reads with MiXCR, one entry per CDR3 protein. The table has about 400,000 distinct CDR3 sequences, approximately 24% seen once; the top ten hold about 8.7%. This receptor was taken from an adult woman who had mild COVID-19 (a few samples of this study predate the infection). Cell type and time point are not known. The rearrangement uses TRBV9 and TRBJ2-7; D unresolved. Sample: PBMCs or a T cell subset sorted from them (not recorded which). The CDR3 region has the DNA TGTGCCAGCAGCGTAGGAGACTTCTCCTACGAGCAGTACTTC. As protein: CASSVGDFSYEQYF.